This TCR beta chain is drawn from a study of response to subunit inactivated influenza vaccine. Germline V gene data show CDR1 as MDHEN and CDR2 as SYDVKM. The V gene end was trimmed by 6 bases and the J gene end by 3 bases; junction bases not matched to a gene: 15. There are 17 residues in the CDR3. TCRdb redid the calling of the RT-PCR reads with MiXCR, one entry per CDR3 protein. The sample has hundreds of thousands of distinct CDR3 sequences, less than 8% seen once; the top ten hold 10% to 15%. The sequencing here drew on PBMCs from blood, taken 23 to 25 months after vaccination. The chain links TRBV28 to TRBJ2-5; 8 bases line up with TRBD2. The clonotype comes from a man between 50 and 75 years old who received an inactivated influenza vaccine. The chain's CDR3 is CASSPHWGGGTEETQYF. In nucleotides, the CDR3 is TGTGCCAGCAGCCCACATTGGGGCGGGGGGACCGAAGAGACCCAGTACTTC.